These T cell receptor beta chains were read from a single sample in a study of cytomegalovirus exposure and HLA in healthy donors. Data came from immunoSEQ multiplex PCR; TCRdb stores just in-frame clones and leaves some out. The sample lists more than 75,000 clones, roughly 80% occurring once. Sample: PBMCs. The receptor source for this set is a woman aged 35 to 49 in good health and CMV-seropositive. Each CDR3 is given with its conserved first and last residue. The order of the fields is D gene, clone size, V gene, J gene, CDR3 DNA, CDR3 protein. The D gene is left open where the match is weak. Clone size is not always given. Where it is, it says once, few, many or a class for expanded clones.

d_call: .; clone_size: .; v_call: TRBV28; j_call: TRBJ1-2; cdr3_nt: TGTGCCAGCAGTTTGTCAGGGTCCCACTATGGCTACACCTTC; cdr3_aa: CASSLSGSHYGYTF
d_call: .; clone_size: .; v_call: TRBV4-2; j_call: TRBJ2-1; cdr3_nt: TGTGCCAGCAGCCAAGTGCGCGGAACCTACAATGAGCAGTTCTTC; cdr3_aa: CASSQVRGTYNEQFF
d_call: .; clone_size: .; v_call: TRBV2; j_call: TRBJ1-3; cdr3_nt: TGTGCCAGCAGCGCCGGGACATACTCTGGAAACACCATATATTTT; cdr3_aa: CASSAGTYSGNTIYF
d_call: .; clone_size: once; v_call: TRBV5-6; j_call: TRBJ2-1; cdr3_nt: TGTGCCAGCAGCTTGGTGTCCGGGCAGGGTACCTACAATGAGCAGTTCTTC; cdr3_aa: CASSLVSGQGTYNEQFF
d_call: TRBD1; clone_size: few; v_call: TRBV30; j_call: TRBJ1-2; cdr3_nt: TGTGCCTGGAGTGTACGAGGGAGTACAGGGGTCCGTTCTGGCTACACCTTC; cdr3_aa: CAWSVRGSTGVRSGYTF
d_call: TRBD1; clone_size: .; v_call: TRBV30; j_call: TRBJ1-6; cdr3_nt: TGTGCCTGGAATAGACAGGGGATCAACTTAGCCCTCCACTTT; cdr3_aa: CAWNRQGINLALHF
d_call: TRBD1; clone_size: .; v_call: TRBV28; j_call: TRBJ1-5; cdr3_nt: TGTGCCAGCAGTTTATGGGGACAGGGACAGCCCCAGCATTTT; cdr3_aa: CASSLWGQGQPQHF
d_call: TRBD2; clone_size: .; v_call: TRBV9; j_call: TRBJ2-7; cdr3_nt: TGTGCCAGCAGCCCTCAGGGACTAGCGTTCTCCTACGAGCAGTACTTC; cdr3_aa: CASSPQGLAFSYEQYF
d_call: TRBD2; clone_size: few; v_call: TRBV7-8; j_call: TRBJ2-7; cdr3_nt: TGTGCCAGCAGCCTACACCAAACGCCGGGAGGTCGGATTTTC; cdr3_aa: CASSLHQTPGGRIF
d_call: .; clone_size: .; v_call: TRBV10-3; j_call: TRBJ1-5; cdr3_nt: TGTGCCACGACGGAGGTAAGCAATCAGCCCCAGCATTTT; cdr3_aa: CATTEVSNQPQHF
d_call: TRBD1; clone_size: once; v_call: TRBV7-2; j_call: TRBJ2-3; cdr3_nt: TGTGCCAGCAGCTCGCCCTACGGACAGGGGGGAAGCACAGATACGCAGTATTTT; cdr3_aa: CASSSPYGQGGSTDTQYF
d_call: .; clone_size: .; v_call: TRBV6-5; j_call: TRBJ1-2; cdr3_nt: TGTGCCAGCAGAGACCAGGGGCGCTATGGCTACACCTTC; cdr3_aa: CASRDQGRYGYTF
d_call: TRBD2; clone_size: .; v_call: TRBV28; j_call: TRBJ2-5; cdr3_nt: TGTGCCAGCAGAATAGCGGGAGGGTGGGAGACCCAGTACTTC; cdr3_aa: CASRIAGGWETQYF
d_call: .; clone_size: .; v_call: TRBV30; j_call: TRBJ2-1; cdr3_nt: TGTGCCTGGAGTGTACACAGGTCGGGTGAGCAGTTCTTC; cdr3_aa: CAWSVHRSGEQFF
d_call: TRBD1; clone_size: .; v_call: TRBV5-1; j_call: TRBJ1-5; cdr3_nt: TGCGCCAGCAGCCCAGGACAGGGCAGCAATCAGCCCCAGCATTTT; cdr3_aa: CASSPGQGSNQPQHF
d_call: TRBD1; clone_size: .; v_call: TRBV9; j_call: TRBJ2-2; cdr3_nt: TGTGCCAGCAGCGTACTATCCTTAGGGACAGCCGGGGAGCTGTTTTTT; cdr3_aa: CASSVLSLGTAGELFF
d_call: TRBD1; clone_size: .; v_call: TRBV7-2; j_call: TRBJ1-2; cdr3_nt: TGTGCCAGCACTAGGACAGGGGAAAGCTACACCTTC; cdr3_aa: CASTRTGESYTF
d_call: TRBD2; clone_size: few; v_call: TRBV7-2; j_call: TRBJ2-5; cdr3_nt: TGTGCCAGCAGCTTAGCCGGGGGGAGTGAGACCCAGTACTTC; cdr3_aa: CASSLAGGSETQYF
d_call: TRBD1; clone_size: .; v_call: TRBV2; j_call: TRBJ1-1; cdr3_nt: TGTGCCAGCTGCGGTGGACAGGGAACGAACACTGAAGCTTTCTTT; cdr3_aa: CASCGGQGTNTEAFF
d_call: .; clone_size: .; v_call: TRBV11-2; j_call: TRBJ1-1; cdr3_nt: TGTGCCAGCAGCTTAGATTTAGGGGCAGGGGCTGCTTTCTTT; cdr3_aa: CASSLDLGAGAAFF
d_call: TRBD1; clone_size: .; v_call: TRBV5-1; j_call: TRBJ2-2; cdr3_nt: TGCGCCAGCAAACGAGGGGGCGCTTCACCCGGGGAGCTGTTTTTT; cdr3_aa: CASKRGGASPGELFF
d_call: .; clone_size: .; v_call: TRBV19; j_call: TRBJ1-1; cdr3_nt: TGTGCCAGTAGCCGACAGAACACTGAAGCTTTCTTT; cdr3_aa: CASSRQNTEAFF
d_call: TRBD2; clone_size: .; v_call: TRBV27; j_call: TRBJ2-3; cdr3_nt: TGTGCCAGCAGTCTAAGGACTAGCGCCTATAAATTAGACAGCACAGATACGCAGTATTTT; cdr3_aa: CASSLRTSAYKLDSTDTQYF
d_call: .; clone_size: .; v_call: TRBV30; j_call: TRBJ1-2; cdr3_nt: TGTGCCTGGAGTGTCTTAAGGGGCAACGGCTACACCTTC; cdr3_aa: CAWSVLRGNGYTF
d_call: .; clone_size: .; v_call: TRBV18; j_call: TRBJ1-2; cdr3_nt: TGTGCCAGCTCACCCCAAGAGGGATCGAACTATGGCTACACCTTC; cdr3_aa: CASSPQEGSNYGYTF
d_call: TRBD1; clone_size: few; v_call: TRBV4-3; j_call: TRBJ2-7; cdr3_nt: TGCGCCAGCAGCCAAGGGTCCGACAGGGTCTACGAGCAGTACTTC; cdr3_aa: CASSQGSDRVYEQYF
d_call: TRBD1; clone_size: few; v_call: TRBV18; j_call: TRBJ2-7; cdr3_nt: TGTGCCAGCTCACCGGGACAGGCCTTCGGCGAGCAGTACTTC; cdr3_aa: CASSPGQAFGEQYF
d_call: .; clone_size: .; v_call: TRBV27; j_call: TRBJ2-3; cdr3_nt: TGTGCCAGCAGCCCCTCCAGGGCTAGCGTAACAGATACGCAGTATTTT; cdr3_aa: CASSPSRASVTDTQYF
d_call: TRBD1; clone_size: .; v_call: TRBV27; j_call: TRBJ1-6; cdr3_nt: TGTGCCAGCAGTTTAGGAGACAGGGTGTCTTCACCCCTCCACTTT; cdr3_aa: CASSLGDRVSSPLHF